The next 14 T cell receptor beta chains were all read from a single sample in a study of siplizumab effects on memory and regulatory T cells. TCRdb's copy holds only in-frame clones and misses some; the assay was immunoSEQ multiplex PCR. The sample yields nearly 85,000 clones, about 87% seen once. The sample taken for sequencing was Tregs sorted from blood. The source is a human donor in good health.

The rearrangement joins TRBV19 to TRBJ1-2; a possible D gene is TRBD1 (5 bases). This CDR3 has 14 amino acids. In germline, CDR1 is LNHDA, CDR2 SQIVND (reference sequence). Trimming shortened V by 9 bases and J by 2 bases, and 16 bases separated the two germline ends. The CDR3 DNA sequence: TGTGCCAGCTTCAAGGGGCGCGGAAACTATGGCTACACCTTC. It is translated as CASFKGRGNYGYTF. Full variable domain (rest looked up from reference TRBV19 and TRBJ1-2): DGGITQSPKYLFRKEGQNVTLSCEQNLNHDAMYWYRQDPGQGLRLIYYSQIVNDFQKGDIAEGYSVSREKKESFPLTVTSAQKNPTAFYLCASFKGRGNYGYTFGSGTRLTVV.

The chain combines TRBV18 with TRBJ2-7; 8 nucleotides agree with TRBD1. The J segment lost 12 bases and the V segment lost 1 base, leaving 14 bases of the junction unmatched. This CDR3 region has 15 residues. Germline lookup yields CDR1 KGHSH and CDR2 LQKENI. CDR3 in amino acids: CASSPLGDRSSGVYF. The CDR3 coding sequence is TGTGCCAGCTCACCACTCGGGGACAGGTCCAGTGGGGTGTACTTC.

The rearrangement joins TRBV2 to TRBJ1-6, with a possible D match to TRBD1 (5 bases). Germline CDR1 and CDR2: SNHLY and FYNNEI. The CDR3 length is 15 residues. Trimming left V 6 bases short and J 6 bases short, with 15 bases between. Here the CDR3 DNA reads TGTGCCAGCAGAAACCGGGACGGGGGTAATTCACCCCTCCACTTT. Translation gives CASRNRDGGNSPLHF.

The CDR3 DNA sequence: TGTGCCAGCAGTGAAGGCCCCGGTCAGCCCCAGCATTTT. As protein: CASSEGPGQPQHF. V is TRBV6-1 and J is TRBJ1-5, with no clear D. From germline, CDR1 is MNHNS and CDR2 SASEGT. Trimming stripped 1 base from V and 6 bases from J, with 7 bases between. The CDR3 loop spans 13 amino acids.

This chain connects TRBV28 to TRBJ2-2, with D possibly called TRBD1 or TRBD2 (5 bases each). The CDR3 consists of 15 residues. In germline, CDR1 is MDHEN, CDR2 SYDVKM. V was cut by 6 bases and J by 1 base, with 12 bases left in between. DNA of the CDR3: TGTGCCAGCAGCCTCGGGACGGTGAACACCGGGGAGCTGTTTTTT. Translated, it gives CASSLGTVNTGELFF.

This CDR3 reads CASSPGPGPAKNIQYF. CDR3 sequence (DNA): TGTGCCAGCAGCCCAGGACCCGGACCAGCCAAAAACATTCAGTACTTC. This sequence joins TRBV7-9 and TRBJ2-4, with D hard to call. Germline CDR1 SEHNR, CDR2 FQNEAQ (reference sequence). The CDR3 is made up of 16 amino acids. V dropped 5 bases and J dropped 0 bases, with 14 bases sitting between them.

The rearrangement uses TRBV6-1 and TRBJ2-5; 8 nucleotides match TRBD1. The CDR3 covers 15 residues. CDR1 and CDR2 (germline): MNHNS, SASEGT. Trimming took 7 bases from V and 4 from J; bases not matched to a gene: 11. The CDR3 DNA reads TGTGCCAGCAATAGGATGGGACAGGAAAGAGAGACCCAGTACTTC. This translates into CASNRMGQERETQYF.

J is TRBJ2-2 and V is TRBV15; perhaps D is TRBD1 or TRBD2 (5 bases each). There are 18 residues in the CDR3. Per the germline V gene, CDR1 is LNHNV and CDR2 is YYDKDF (reference sequence). V was shortened by 1 base and J by 5 bases, with 20 bases between the two germline ends. CDR3 nucleotide sequence: TGTGCCACCAGCAGAGGCGGATCGGCAGGGACCCTTACCGGGGAGCTGTTTTTT. Amino acid sequence: CATSRGGSAGTLTGELFF.

The chain couples TRBV28 to TRBJ1-2; D is unclear. The CDR3 totals 12 residues. Germline CDR1 reads MDHEN; CDR2 reads SYDVKM. The V end was cut by 2 bases, the J end by 8 bases, with 9 bases between. Here the CDR3 reads CASSLQQRGYTF. The DNA for the CDR3 is TGTGCCAGCAGTTTACAACAAAGGGGCTACACCTTC.

This clone was recorded once. The J gene is TRBJ1-4, the V gene TRBV29-1, with D maybe TRBD1 (5 bases). In germline, CDR1 is SQVTM, CDR2 ANQGSEA. The CDR3 sequence is 14 residues long. V gave up 7 bases and J gave up 5 bases, with 17 bases separating them. The CDR3 here is CSAEGSRDNEKLFF. DNA for the CDR3: TGCAGCGCCGAGGGGTCCAGGGACAATGAAAAACTGTTTTTT. Based on the CDR3 plus reference TRBV29-1 and TRBJ1-4, the full variable domain is SAVISQKPSRDICQRGTSLTIQCQVDSQVTMMFWYRQQPGQSLTLIATANQGSEATYESGFVIDKFPISRPNLTFSTLTVSNMSPEDSSIYLCSAEGSRDNEKLFFGSGTQLSVL.

J is TRBJ2-7 and V is TRBV14; D unclear. The germline CDR1 and CDR2 sequences are SGHDN and FVKESK. The CDR3 is 13 residues long. The germline V and J ends were trimmed by 2 bases and 3 bases, with 8 bases remaining between them. CDR3 sequence: CASSQRASYEQYF. The CDR3 DNA sequence: TGTGCCAGCAGCCAACGGGCCAGCTACGAGCAGTACTTC.

The chain combines TRBV5-1 with TRBJ1-1; D is uncertain. CDR3 length equals 15 residues. Trimming left V 3 bases short and J 1 base short, with 13 bases between. Looked up from germline, CDR1 is SGHRS and CDR2 is YFSETQ. CDR3 sequence (DNA): TGCGCCAGCAGCTCACCGACCTTCCCGAACACTGAAGCTTTCTTT. It encodes CASSSPTFPNTEAFF.

The J gene is TRBJ1-2, the V gene TRBV27; D may be TRBD1 (6 bases). V dropped 3 bases and J dropped 7 bases, with 12 bases sitting between them. The V gene's germline CDR1 is MNHEY and CDR2 SMNVEV (reference sequence). This CDR3 comprises 13 residues. CDR3 loop: CASSFGGLGGYTF. CDR3 sequence (DNA): TGTGCCAGCAGTTTCGGGGGGCTTGGTGGCTACACCTTC.

This clone was seen once. This sequence joins TRBV27 and TRBJ1-6, with no clear D. The germline CDR1 and CDR2 sequences are MNHEY and SMNVEV (reference sequence). This CDR3 is built from 13 residues. V was trimmed by 7 bases and J by 5 bases, leaving 9 bases between them. CDR3 protein: CASNGGNNSPLHF. CDR3 sequence (DNA): TGTGCCAGCAACGGCGGAAATAATTCACCCCTCCACTTT.